This T cell receptor beta chain was captured in a study of blood T cell repertoires in COVID-19. Overall study context: The United States, Italy and Spain were the sources of the acute and convalescent COVID-19 samples. Sources were T cells, B-cell-depleted T cells, or PBMCs; the material itself was cDNA or gDNA.

Authors' methods: Cell counts per sample came from amplifying reference gene primers. Repertoires were generated with immunoSEQ multiplex PCR, while TCRdb's copy carries only in-frame clones and drops some. That table furnishes V, J and clone size, whereas the DNA furnished D and trimming. The data hold 200,000 or so clones, with roughly 82% observed a single time. Sequences were obtained from peripheral blood. The receptor's source is a man aged 35 to 55 who had recovered from COVID-19.

The chain's CDR3 is CASSLAGTSSAETQYF. CDR3 nucleotides: TGTGCCAGCAGCTTAGCAGGGACTAGCTCCGCAGAGACCCAGTACTTC. The rearrangement joins TRBV7-6 to TRBJ2-5, with 9 positions matching TRBD2. The V and J ends lost 0 bases and 4 bases, in that order; junction bases with no gene match: 6. The CDR3 spans 16 residues. Per the germline V gene, CDR1 is SGHVS and CDR2 is FNYEAQ.